This TCR beta chain was observed in a study of beta chain features in type 1 diabetes. This CDR3 contains 16 residues. The junction had 3 bases not matched to a gene; V was cut back by 0 bases and J by 2 bases. The germline V gene has CDR1 SGHRS and CDR2 YFSETQ. What was sequenced were expressed TCRB transcripts, since all of the isolated RNA had been reverse transcribed. Sequencing was performed with immunoSEQ multiplex PCR; in TCRdb, only in-frame clones are kept and a portion is missing. The sample has hundreds of thousands of clones; approximately 11% are singletons. This receptor was identified in a woman aged 25-40 years in good health. Sequencing was done on a sample of naive CD4+ T cells from blood. The gene calls are TRBV5-1 and TRBJ2-1; 9 nucleotides align to TRBD2. The CDR3 DNA sequence: TGCGCCAGCAGCTTGGGGCTAGCGGGACCCTACAATGAGCAGTTCTTC. Protein: CASSLGLAGPYNEQFF.